One and the same sample provided the 18 T cell receptor beta chains below, sequenced in a study of T cells in Graves' hyperthyroidism and ophthalmopathy. Amplification yielded TCR beta CDR3 regions, with RNA transcripts as the source. HTBI primers were used for first-round RT-PCR of the TCR CDR3. TCRdb ran MiXCR on the multiplex PCR reads and lists one entry per CDR3 protein. The table records over 500,000 distinct CDR3 sequences, 14% of them present only once. Sequenced: blood. Receptor source: a woman between 35 and 50 years old with Graves' hyperthyroidism.

In its sample, this clonotype was seen many times. The chain couples TRBV3-1 to TRBJ2-5; the D is unclear. CDR1 is LGHDT, CDR2 YNNKEL, per germline (reference sequence). This CDR3 is built from 11 residues. With 1 base removed from V and 6 bases from J, the gap between germline ends came to 3 bases. CDR3 sequence (DNA): TGTGCCAGCAGCCAAGGACAGACCCAGTACTTC. It specifies CASSQGQTQYF.

This clonotype has at least ten counts. The chain is built from TRBV27 and TRBJ2-5, with D perhaps matching TRBD2 (6 bases). Per the germline V gene, CDR1 is MNHEY and CDR2 is SMNVEV (reference sequence). This CDR3 comprises 14 residues. V gave up 7 bases and J gave up 0 bases, with 12 bases separating them. Here the CDR3 DNA reads TGTGCCAGCATATCACGCGGGAACCAAGAGACCCAGTACTTC. Protein product: CASISRGNQETQYF.

This clonotype has ten or more counts. The chain recombines TRBV7-2 with TRBJ2-3, with D tentatively TRBD1 or TRBD2 (5 bases each). The CDR3 is 15 amino acids. The V gene's germline CDR1 is SGHTA and CDR2 FQGNSA. V shed 7 bases and J shed 2 bases, with 16 bases lying between them. The CDR3, as DNA: TGTGCCAGCAAAGGAAGGGGACCTCCCACAGATACGCAGTATTTT. This sequence encodes CASKGRGPPTDTQYF.

This clonotype was recorded at least ten times. J is TRBJ1-1 and V is TRBV6-1; D unclear. This CDR3 spans 13 amino acids. CDR1 is MNHNS, CDR2 SASEGT, per germline. Trimming shortened V by 2 bases and J by 2 bases, and 6 bases separated the two germline ends. The DNA of the CDR3 is TGTGCCAGCAGTGAAAGCACCAACACTGAAGCTTTCTTT. This codes for CASSESTNTEAFF.

In this sample, this clonotype turned up many times. The chain is built from TRBV30 and TRBJ1-5, with D uncertain. The CDR3 is made up of 13 amino acids. Germline V CDR1 and CDR2: GTSNPN, SVGIG (reference sequence). Trimming removed 2 bases at V and 4 bases at J, with 9 bases between. CDR3 in amino acids: CAWSMQLNQPQHF. CDR3 DNA: TGTGCCTGGAGTATGCAGTTAAATCAGCCCCAGCATTTT.

This clonotype was seen a handful of times. This CDR3 is CASSPGLAVAGELFF. In nucleotides, the CDR3 is TGTGCCAGCAGCCCGGGACTAGCAGTTGCCGGGGAGCTGTTTTTT. V usage is TRBV13 and J usage is TRBJ2-2, with 9 bases matching TRBD2. J was trimmed by 6 bases and V by 5 bases; bases with no gene match: 7. The CDR3 runs to 15 residues. In germline, CDR1 is PRHDT, CDR2 FYEKMQ (reference sequence).

This clonotype has just a few counts. The chain links TRBV5-6 to TRBJ2-1; D unresolved. CDR1 is SGHDT, CDR2 YYEEEE, per germline. Trimming took 3 bases from V and 4 from J, leaving 11 bases between them. This CDR3 comprises 14 residues. This CDR3 reads CASSSWLSYNEQFF. As DNA, the CDR3 is TGTGCCAGCAGCTCCTGGCTTTCATACAATGAGCAGTTCTTC.

This clonotype occurred many times. The chain joins TRBV3-1 to TRBJ2-1; 7 nucleotides agree with TRBD2. CDR3 size: 14 residues. V dropped 3 bases and J dropped 5; count of bases not matched to a gene: 4. The germline V gene encodes CDR1 LGHDT and CDR2 YNNKEL (reference sequence). DNA of the CDR3: TGTGCCAGCAGCCACTCTAGCGGTAACAATGAGCAGTTCTTC. Protein product: CASSHSSGNNEQFF.

The chain employs TRBV4-1 and TRBJ2-4; 11 bases line up with TRBD2. V was clipped by 2 bases and J by 0 bases; unmatched bases: 12. The CDR3 extends over 20 amino acids. Looked up from germline, CDR1 is MGHRA and CDR2 is YSYEKL. CDR3 coding DNA: TGCGCCAGCAGCCAAAGGACTAGCGGGTCGATAAAAGAAGCCAAAAACATTCAGTACTTC. Its protein product is CASSQRTSGSIKEAKNIQYF.

This clonotype was seen ten or more times. The rearrangement joins TRBV20-1 to TRBJ2-1; 14 bases map to TRBD2. The V gene's germline CDR1 is DFQATT and CDR2 SNEGSKA (reference sequence). This CDR3 has 21 residues. Unmatched junction bases numbered 26, after V lost 5 bases and J lost 8 bases. The CDR3, as DNA: TGCAGTGCTCCCAAGGGCGCCGGACCGGGACTAGCGGGAGTCCAGGCCGATGAGCAGTTCTTC. Translated, it gives CSAPKGAGPGLAGVQADEQFF.

In its sample, this clonotype was seen a few times. The chain has TRBV19 and TRBJ1-2; no firm D call. The CDR3 consists of 13 residues. Trimming pared 2 bases from V and 2 bases from J, leaving 6 bases between. Germline values: CDR1 LNHDA, CDR2 SQIVND (reference sequence). The DNA for the CDR3 is TGTGCCAGTAGTATACGTAGGAACTATGGCTACACCTTC. This sequence encodes CASSIRRNYGYTF.

The rearrangement links TRBV6-5 to TRBJ2-3, with 7 bases matching TRBD1. Trimming cost V 4 bases and J 0 bases; bases outside gene matches: 4. Germline loops: CDR1 MNHEY, CDR2 SVGAGI. CDR3 length equals 15 residues. The CDR3 reads CASSLTGVSTDTQYF. The CDR3 DNA reads TGTGCCAGCAGTTTAACAGGGGTCAGCACAGATACGCAGTATTTT.

This chain joins TRBV29-1 and TRBJ1-3; D is perhaps TRBD1 (6 bases). CDR1 is SQVTM, CDR2 ANQGSEA, per germline. V lost 4 bases and J 2 bases, leaving 12 bases between the germline ends. The CDR3 runs 14 residues. The CDR3 loop reads CSVANSGAGNTIYF. The DNA of the CDR3 is TGCAGCGTTGCAAATTCAGGGGCTGGAAACACCATATATTTT.

This clonotype was picked up many times. The chain employs TRBV12-3 or TRBV12-4 and TRBJ2-7, with 7 positions matching TRBD1. After removal of 7 bases from V and 1 base from J, the junction contained 7 bases not matched to a gene. This CDR3 is 14 amino acids long. The CDR3 region is CASTDREASYEQYF. The CDR3 region has the DNA TGTGCCAGCACCGACAGGGAAGCTTCCTACGAGCAGTACTTC.

This clonotype occurred many times. This chain connects TRBV20-1 to TRBJ2-5; D uncertain. This CDR3 has 14 residues. Germline V gene data show CDR1 as DFQATT and CDR2 as SNEGSKA (reference sequence). Trimming shortened V by 2 bases and J by 1 base, and 11 bases separated the two germline ends. CDR3 DNA sequence: TGCAGTGCTAGAAGGAGTTTTGGCCAAGAGACCCAGTACTTC. Protein product: CSARRSFGQETQYF.

The CDR3 DNA reads TGTGCCAGTAGTATGTACGGTCCCTCCTACGAGCAGTACTTC. It is translated as CASSMYGPSYEQYF. The V and J genes are TRBV19 and TRBJ2-7; no clear D gene. Germline lookup yields CDR1 LNHDA and CDR2 SQIVND (reference sequence). V was trimmed by 3 bases and J by 0 bases, leaving 9 bases between them. The length of the CDR3 is 14 residues.

This clonotype was counted many times. The V call is TRBV2, the J call TRBJ2-1, with unresolved D. V lost 7 bases, J lost 8 bases, and 6 bases lay in between. Germline CDR1 and CDR2: SNHLY and FYNNEI. CDR3 length: 10 residues. The CDR3 here is CASMNDEQFF. As DNA, the CDR3 is TGTGCCAGCATGAACGATGAGCAGTTCTTC. Filled out from reference TRBV2 and TRBJ2-1, the complete variable domain reads EPEVTQTPSHQVTQMGQEVILRCVPISNHLYFYWYRQILGQKVEFLVSFYNNEISEKSEIFDDQFSVERPDGSNFTLKIRSTKLEDSAMYFCASMNDEQFFGPGTRLTVL.

The CDR3 region has the DNA TGCGCCAGCAGCCAAACAGAACTAGCGGGAGTGACTGAGCAGTTCTTC. This encodes CASSQTELAGVTEQFF. The chain combines TRBV4-1 with TRBJ2-1; 11 bases fit TRBD2. Germline-derived CDR1 and CDR2 are MGHRA and YSYEKL. The CDR3 has 16 residues. The V and J ends lost 2 bases and 9 bases, in that order; junction bases with no gene match: 9.